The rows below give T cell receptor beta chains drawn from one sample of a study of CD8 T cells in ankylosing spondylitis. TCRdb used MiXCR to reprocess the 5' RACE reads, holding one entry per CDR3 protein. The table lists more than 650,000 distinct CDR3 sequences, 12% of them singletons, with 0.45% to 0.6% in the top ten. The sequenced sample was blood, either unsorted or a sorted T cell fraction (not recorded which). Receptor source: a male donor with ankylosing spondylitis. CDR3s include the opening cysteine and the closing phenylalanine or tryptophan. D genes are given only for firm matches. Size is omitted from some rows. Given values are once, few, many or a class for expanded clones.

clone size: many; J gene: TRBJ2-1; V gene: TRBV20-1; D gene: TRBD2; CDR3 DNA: TGCAGTGCTAGCGGGAGGTCCTACAATGAGCAGTTCTTC; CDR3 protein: CSASGRSYNEQFF
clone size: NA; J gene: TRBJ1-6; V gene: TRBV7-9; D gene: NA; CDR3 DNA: TGTGCCAGCAGCTTAGCAACAGATTCACCCCTCCACTTT; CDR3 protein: CASSLATDSPLHF
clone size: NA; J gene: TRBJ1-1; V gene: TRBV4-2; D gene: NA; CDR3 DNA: TGTGCCAGCAGCCAAGTTCGTAAAGCTGAAGCTTTCTTT; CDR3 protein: CASSQVRKAEAFF
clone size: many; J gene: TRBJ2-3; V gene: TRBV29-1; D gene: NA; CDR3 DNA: TGCAGCGGGGGTAAAGTCCCAGATACGCAGTATTTT; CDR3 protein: CSGGKVPDTQYF
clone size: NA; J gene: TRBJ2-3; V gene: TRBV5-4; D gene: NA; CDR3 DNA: TGTGCCAGCAGCCTGGGGGGAGGTAAGGGGGCCACAGATACGCAGTATTTT; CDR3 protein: CASSLGGGKGATDTQYF
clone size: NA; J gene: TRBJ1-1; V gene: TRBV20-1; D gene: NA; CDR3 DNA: TGCAGTGCTAGGTCGTTGAGGGGCTGGACTGAAGCTTTCTTT; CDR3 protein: CSARSLRGWTEAFF
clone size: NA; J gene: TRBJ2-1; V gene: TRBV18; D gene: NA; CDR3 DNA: TGTGCCAGCTCACCGACACCAACAGGGAACAATGAGCAGTTCTTC; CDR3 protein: CASSPTPTGNNEQFF
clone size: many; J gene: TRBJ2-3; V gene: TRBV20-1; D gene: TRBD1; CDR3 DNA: TGCAGTGCTTCCGGGACAGGGACCACAGATACGCAGTATTTT; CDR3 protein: CSASGTGTTDTQYF
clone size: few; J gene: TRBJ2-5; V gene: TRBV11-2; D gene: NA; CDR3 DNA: TGTGCCAGCAGCCAGAGGGAGCAAGAGACCCAGTACTTC; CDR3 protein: CASSQREQETQYF
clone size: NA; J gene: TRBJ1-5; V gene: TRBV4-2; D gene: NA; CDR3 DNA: TGTGCCAGCAGCCCTACCGCCGCGGGGTCCGCAAGCAATCAGCCCCAGCATTTT; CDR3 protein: CASSPTAAGSASNQPQHF
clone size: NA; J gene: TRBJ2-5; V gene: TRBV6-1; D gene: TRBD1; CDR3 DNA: TGTGCCAGCAGCCTACCGGGACAGGGAAGAATAAAGACCCAGTACTTC; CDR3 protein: CASSLPGQGRIKTQYF
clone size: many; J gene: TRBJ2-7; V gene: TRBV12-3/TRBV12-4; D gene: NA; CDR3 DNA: TGTGCCAGCAGTTCAGGGTTCGAGCAGTACTTC; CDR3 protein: CASSSGFEQYF
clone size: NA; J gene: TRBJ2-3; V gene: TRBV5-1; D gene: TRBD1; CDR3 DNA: TGCGCCAGCAGCTCAAGGGACAGTGCAGATACGCAGTATTTT; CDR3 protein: CASSSRDSADTQYF
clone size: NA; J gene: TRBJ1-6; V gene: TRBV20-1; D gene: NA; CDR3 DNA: TGCAGTGCTAGAGAACAGAATAATTCACCCCTCCACTTT; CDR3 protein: CSAREQNNSPLHF
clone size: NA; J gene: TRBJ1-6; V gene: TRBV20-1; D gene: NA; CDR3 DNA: TGCAGTGCCTCCACCATTGTTAGGCCCCTCCACTTT; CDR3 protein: CSASTIVRPLHF
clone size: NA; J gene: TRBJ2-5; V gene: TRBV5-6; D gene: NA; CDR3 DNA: TGTGCCAGCAGACGGGACTTCCAAGAGACCCAGTACTTC; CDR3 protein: CASRRDFQETQYF
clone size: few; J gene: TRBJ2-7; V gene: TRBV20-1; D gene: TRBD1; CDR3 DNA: TGCAGTGTTACTAGGACAGGTTCCTCCTACGAGCAGTACTTC; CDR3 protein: CSVTRTGSSYEQYF
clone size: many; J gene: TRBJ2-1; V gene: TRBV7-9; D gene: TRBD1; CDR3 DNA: TGTGCCAGCAGCTTGGACAGGGGCATTATCGGACAGGAGCAGTTCTTC; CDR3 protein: CASSLDRGIIGQEQFF
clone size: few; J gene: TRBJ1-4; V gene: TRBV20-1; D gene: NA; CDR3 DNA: TGCAGTGCTAGAGACCCTAGGGGGACTAATGAAAAACTGTTTTTT; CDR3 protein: CSARDPRGTNEKLFF
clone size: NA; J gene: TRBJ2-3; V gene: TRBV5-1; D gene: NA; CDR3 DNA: TGCGCCAGCAGCTTGGATTGGCGGGACAGCACAGATACGCAGTATTTT; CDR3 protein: CASSLDWRDSTDTQYF
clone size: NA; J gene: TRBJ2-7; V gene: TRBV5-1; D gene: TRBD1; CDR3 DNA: TGCGCCAGCAGCCCCTGGACAGGTATGGGCTACGAGCAGTACTTC; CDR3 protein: CASSPWTGMGYEQYF
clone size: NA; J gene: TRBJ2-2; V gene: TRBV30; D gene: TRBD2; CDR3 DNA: TGTGCCTGGATGGCTAGCGGTAGGGAGCTGTTTTTT; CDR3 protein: CAWMASGRELFF
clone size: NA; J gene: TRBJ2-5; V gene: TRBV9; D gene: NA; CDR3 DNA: TGTGCCAGCAGCGGAAGGGAAGGGGCGGAGACCCAGTACTTC; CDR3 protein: CASSGREGAETQYF
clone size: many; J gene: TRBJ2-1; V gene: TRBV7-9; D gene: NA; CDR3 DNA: TGTGCCAGCAGCTTAGATGTGTTCTTGAACCGGTATGAGCAGTTCTTC; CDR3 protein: CASSLDVFLNRYEQFF
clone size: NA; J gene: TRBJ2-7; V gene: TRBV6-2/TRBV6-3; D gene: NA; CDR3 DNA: TGTGCCAGCAGTTACTTCCCAGGGCGTACCTACGAGCAGTACTTC; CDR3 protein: CASSYFPGRTYEQYF
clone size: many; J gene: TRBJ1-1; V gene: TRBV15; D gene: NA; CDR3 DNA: TGTGCCACCAGCAGAGAAAGGGACACTGAAGCTTTCTTT; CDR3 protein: CATSRERDTEAFF
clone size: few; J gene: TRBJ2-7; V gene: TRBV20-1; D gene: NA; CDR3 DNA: TGCAGTGCTAGAGATTTTTCCGGGTACGAGCAGTACTTC; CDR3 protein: CSARDFSGYEQYF
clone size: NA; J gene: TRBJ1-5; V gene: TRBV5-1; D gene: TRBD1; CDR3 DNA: TGCGCCAGCAGCTTGTCCCCCACAGGGGGCCGCGGACAGCCCCAGCATTTT; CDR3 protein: CASSLSPTGGRGQPQHF
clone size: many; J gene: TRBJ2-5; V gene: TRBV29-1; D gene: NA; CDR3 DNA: TGCAGCGTTGCTGTCGGACCTAAAGAGACCCAGTACTTC; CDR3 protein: CSVAVGPKETQYF
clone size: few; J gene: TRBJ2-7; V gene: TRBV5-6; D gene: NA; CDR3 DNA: TGTGCCAGCAGCTTCACATTGCCGGGACGTGGCTCCTACGAGCAGTACTTC; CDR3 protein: CASSFTLPGRGSYEQYF
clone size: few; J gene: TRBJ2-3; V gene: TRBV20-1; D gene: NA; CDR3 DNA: TGCAGTGCTACCTTAGGGCCTAGGGGCCCGAAGGATACGCAGTATTTT; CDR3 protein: CSATLGPRGPKDTQYF
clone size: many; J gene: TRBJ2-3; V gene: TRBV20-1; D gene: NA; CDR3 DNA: TGCAGTGCTAGATTCGGGGGCGCGAAAGATACGCAGTATTTT; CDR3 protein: CSARFGGAKDTQYF
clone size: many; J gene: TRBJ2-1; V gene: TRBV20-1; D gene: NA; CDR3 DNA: TGCAGTGCTGCAGGGAGCTCCTACAATGAGCAGTTCTTC; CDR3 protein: CSAAGSSYNEQFF
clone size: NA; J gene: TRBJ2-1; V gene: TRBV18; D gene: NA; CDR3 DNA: TGTGCCAGCTCACCATCGACAGCCCTGGGCTACAATGAGCAGTTCTTC; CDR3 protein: CASSPSTALGYNEQFF
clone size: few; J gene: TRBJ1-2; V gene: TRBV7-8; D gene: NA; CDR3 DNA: TGTGCCAGCAGTTTCTTGGGACGGTACTATGGCTACACCTTC; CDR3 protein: CASSFLGRYYGYTF
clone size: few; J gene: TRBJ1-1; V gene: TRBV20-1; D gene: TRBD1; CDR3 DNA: TGCAGTGCTAGGGACAGGGAGGGCGCCGTTGAAGCTTTCTTT; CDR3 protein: CSARDREGAVEAFF
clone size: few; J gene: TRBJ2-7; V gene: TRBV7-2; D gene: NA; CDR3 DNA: TGTGCCAGCAGCTTTTTGGTTGAGCAGTACTTC; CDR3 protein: CASSFLVEQYF
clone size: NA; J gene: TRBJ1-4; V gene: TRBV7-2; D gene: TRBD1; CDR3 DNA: TGTGCCAGCAGCTTAACGACAGGGGGAAATGAAAAACTGTTTTTT; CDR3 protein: CASSLTTGGNEKLFF
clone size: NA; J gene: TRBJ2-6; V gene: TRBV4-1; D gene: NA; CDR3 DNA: TGCGCCAGCAGCTCCCGACCACCTGGAACCTCTGGGGCCAACGTCCTGACTTTC; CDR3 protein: CASSSRPPGTSGANVLTF
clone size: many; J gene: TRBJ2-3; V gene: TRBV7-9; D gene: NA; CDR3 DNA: TGTGCCAGCAGCGCTCGGGTTGGCACAGATACGCAGTATTTT; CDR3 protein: CASSARVGTDTQYF
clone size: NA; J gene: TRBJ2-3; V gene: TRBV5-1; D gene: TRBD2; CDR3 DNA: TGCGCCAGCAGCTTGTTTGCGGGGGGGCGCACAGATACGCAGTATTTT; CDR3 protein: CASSLFAGGRTDTQYF
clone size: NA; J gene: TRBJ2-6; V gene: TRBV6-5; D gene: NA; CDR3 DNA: TGTGCCAGCAGCTCCCAAGCCAACGTCCTGACTTTC; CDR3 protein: CASSSQANVLTF
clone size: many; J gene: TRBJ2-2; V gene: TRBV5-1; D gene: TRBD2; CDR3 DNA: TGCGCCAGCAGCTTGTCAGGGCTAGCGGGAGCCCCCGGGGAGCTGTTTTTT; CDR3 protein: CASSLSGLAGAPGELFF
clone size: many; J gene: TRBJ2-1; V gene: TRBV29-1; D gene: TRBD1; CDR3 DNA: TGCAGCGTGGTTCGCGGACAGGGTTTCAATGAGCAGTTCTTC; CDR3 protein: CSVVRGQGFNEQFF
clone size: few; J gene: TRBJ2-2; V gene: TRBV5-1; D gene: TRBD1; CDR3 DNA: TGCGCCAGCAGGAGACCAGGGGGCGCCGACACCGGGGAGCTGTTTTTT; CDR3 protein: CASRRPGGADTGELFF
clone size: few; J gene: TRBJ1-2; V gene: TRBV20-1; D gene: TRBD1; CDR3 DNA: TGCAGTGCAGACCTCGTCGGACAGGGGTATGGCTACACCTTC; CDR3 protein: CSADLVGQGYGYTF